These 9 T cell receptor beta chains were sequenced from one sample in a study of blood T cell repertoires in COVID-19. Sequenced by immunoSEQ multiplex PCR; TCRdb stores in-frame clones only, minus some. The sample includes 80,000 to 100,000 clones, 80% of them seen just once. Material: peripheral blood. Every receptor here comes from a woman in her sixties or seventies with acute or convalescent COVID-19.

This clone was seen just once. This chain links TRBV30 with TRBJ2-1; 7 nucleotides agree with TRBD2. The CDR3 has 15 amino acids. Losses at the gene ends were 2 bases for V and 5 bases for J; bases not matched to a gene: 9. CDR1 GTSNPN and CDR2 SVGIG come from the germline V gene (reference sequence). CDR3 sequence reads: CAWSLTGLRNNEQFF. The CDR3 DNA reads TGTGCCTGGAGTTTAACGGGACTAAGAAACAATGAGCAGTTCTTC. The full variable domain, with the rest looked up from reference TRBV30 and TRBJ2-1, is SQTIHQWPATLVQPVGSPLSLECTVEGTSNPNLYWYRQAAGRGLQLLFYSVGIGQISSEVPQNLSASRPQDRQFILSSKKLLLSDSGFYLCAWSLTGLRNNEQFFGPGTRLTVL.

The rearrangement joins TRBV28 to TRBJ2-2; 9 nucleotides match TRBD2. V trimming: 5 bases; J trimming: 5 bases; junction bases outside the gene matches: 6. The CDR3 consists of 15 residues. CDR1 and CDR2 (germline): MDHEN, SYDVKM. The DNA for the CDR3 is TGTGCCAGCAGTGTACTAGCGGGCGTTACCGGGGAGCTGTTTTTT. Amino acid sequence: CASSVLAGVTGELFF.

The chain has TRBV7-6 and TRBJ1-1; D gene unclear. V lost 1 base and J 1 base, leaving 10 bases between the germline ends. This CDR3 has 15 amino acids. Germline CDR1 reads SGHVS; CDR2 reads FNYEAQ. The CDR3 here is CASSLDAYPNTEAFF. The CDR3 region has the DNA TGTGCCAGCAGCTTAGATGCGTATCCGAACACTGAAGCTTTCTTT.

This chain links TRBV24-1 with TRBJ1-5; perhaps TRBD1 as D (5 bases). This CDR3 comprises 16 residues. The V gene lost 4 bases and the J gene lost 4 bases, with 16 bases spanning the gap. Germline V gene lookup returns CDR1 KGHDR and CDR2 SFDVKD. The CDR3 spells CATSESLYRFNQPQHF. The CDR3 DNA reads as TGTGCCACCAGTGAGTCTCTCTACAGGTTTAATCAGCCCCAGCATTTT.

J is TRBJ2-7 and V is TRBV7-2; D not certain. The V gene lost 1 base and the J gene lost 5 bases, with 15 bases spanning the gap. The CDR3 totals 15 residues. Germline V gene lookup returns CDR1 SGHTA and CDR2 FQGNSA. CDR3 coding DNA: TGTGCCAGCAGCTTAGATCCCAGGCCTTGGGACGAGCAGTACTTC. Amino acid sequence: CASSLDPRPWDEQYF.

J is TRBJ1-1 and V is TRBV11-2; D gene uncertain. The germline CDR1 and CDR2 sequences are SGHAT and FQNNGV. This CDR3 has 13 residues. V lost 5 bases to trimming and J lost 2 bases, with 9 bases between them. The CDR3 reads CASSPAVNTEAFF. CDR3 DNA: TGTGCCAGCAGCCCCGCGGTCAACACTGAAGCTTTCTTT.

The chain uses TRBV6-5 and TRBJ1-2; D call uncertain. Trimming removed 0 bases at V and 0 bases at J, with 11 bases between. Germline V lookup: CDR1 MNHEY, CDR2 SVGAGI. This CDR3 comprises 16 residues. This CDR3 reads CASSYSRFGANYGYTF. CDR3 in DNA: TGTGCCAGCAGTTACTCAAGGTTCGGAGCTAACTATGGCTACACCTTC.

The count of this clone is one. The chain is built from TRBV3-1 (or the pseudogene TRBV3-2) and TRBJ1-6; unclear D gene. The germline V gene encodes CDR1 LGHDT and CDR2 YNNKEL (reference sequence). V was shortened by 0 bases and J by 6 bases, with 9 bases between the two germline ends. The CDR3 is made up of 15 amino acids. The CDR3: CASSQDTNPNSPLHF. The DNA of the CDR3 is TGTGCCAGCAGCCAAGACACAAACCCTAATTCACCCCTCCACTTT.

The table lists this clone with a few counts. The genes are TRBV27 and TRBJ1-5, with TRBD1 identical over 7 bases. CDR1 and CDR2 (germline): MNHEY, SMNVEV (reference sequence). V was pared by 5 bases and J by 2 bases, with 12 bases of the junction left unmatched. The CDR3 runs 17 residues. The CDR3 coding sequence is TGTGCCAGCAGTCAGGCGAGAGGGGGCGCGGGCAATCAGCCCCAGCATTTT. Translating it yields CASSQARGGAGNQPQHF.